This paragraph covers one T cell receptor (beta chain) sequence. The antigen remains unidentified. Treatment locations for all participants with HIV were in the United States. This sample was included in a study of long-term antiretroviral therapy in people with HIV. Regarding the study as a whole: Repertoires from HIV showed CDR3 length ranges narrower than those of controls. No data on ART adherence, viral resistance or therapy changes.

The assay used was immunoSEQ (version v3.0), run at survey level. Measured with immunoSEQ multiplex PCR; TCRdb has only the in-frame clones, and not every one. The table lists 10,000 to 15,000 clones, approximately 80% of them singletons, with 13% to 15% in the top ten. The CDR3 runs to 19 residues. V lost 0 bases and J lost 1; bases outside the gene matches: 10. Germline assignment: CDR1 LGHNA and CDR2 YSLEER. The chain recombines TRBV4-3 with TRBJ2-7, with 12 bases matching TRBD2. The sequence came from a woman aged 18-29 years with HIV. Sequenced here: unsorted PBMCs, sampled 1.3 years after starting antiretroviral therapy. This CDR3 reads CASSQEALLAGGPSYEQYF. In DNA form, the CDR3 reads TGCGCCAGCAGCCAAGAGGCCCTACTAGCGGGGGGACCGTCCTACGAGCAGTACTTC.